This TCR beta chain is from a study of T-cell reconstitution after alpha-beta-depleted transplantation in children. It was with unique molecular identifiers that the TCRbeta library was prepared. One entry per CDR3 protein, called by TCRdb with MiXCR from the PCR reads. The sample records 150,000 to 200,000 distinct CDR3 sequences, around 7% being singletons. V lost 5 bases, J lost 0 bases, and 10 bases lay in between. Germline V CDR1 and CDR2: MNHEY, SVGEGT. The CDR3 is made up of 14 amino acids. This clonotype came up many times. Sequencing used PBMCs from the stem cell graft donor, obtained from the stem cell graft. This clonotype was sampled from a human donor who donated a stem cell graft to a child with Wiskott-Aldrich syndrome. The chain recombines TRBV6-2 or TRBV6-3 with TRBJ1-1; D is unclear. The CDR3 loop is CASSDGDMNTEAFF. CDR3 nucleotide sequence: TGTGCCAGCAGTGACGGAGACATGAACACTGAAGCTTTCTTT.